This TCR beta chain was identified in a study of metastatic and nonmetastatic thyroid tumors. The CDR3 is 13 residues long. Germline V gives CDR1 GTSNPN, CDR2 SVGIG (reference sequence). V lost 0 bases and J 3 bases, leaving 8 bases between the germline ends. TCRdb reprocessed the PCR reads via MiXCR. The sample comprises 15,000 or so clones, approximately 13% of which are singletons, and around 15% rests with the top ten. Thyroid surgery had not been preceded by any treatment in any patient. Sequencing input: tumor tissue. The sequence was obtained from a female donor with papillary thyroid cancer or a benign thyroid nodule (not recorded which). Some clones in this sample may be carry-over from other donors' samples. The V gene is TRBV30, the J gene TRBJ1-1, with D unresolved. The CDR3 nucleotides are TGTGCCTGGAGTGTAAGGGAACACACTGAAGCTTTCTTT. Translated, it gives CAWSVREHTEAFF.